Following are 24 T cell receptor beta chains from one sample sequenced in a study of blood T cell repertoires in COVID-19. Data came from immunoSEQ multiplex PCR; TCRdb stores just in-frame clones and leaves some out. The repertoire consists of about 180,000 clones, with roughly 81% occurring once and the leading ten covering roughly 10%. The sample comprised peripheral blood. These receptors originate from a woman of 80 years or more with COVID-19, enrolled during active disease.

The chain uses TRBV19 and TRBJ1-2; 10 positions agree with TRBD1. J lost 9 bases, V lost 3 bases, and 16 bases had no gene match. The germline CDR1 and CDR2 sequences are LNHDA and SQIVND (reference sequence). This CDR3 comprises 17 residues. The CDR3 DNA sequence: TGTGCCAGTAGTATGGATTCGAGACAGGGGGCAGAGGTAAGCTACACCTTC. Its protein is CASSMDSRQGAEVSYTF.

The rearrangement links TRBV6-5 to TRBJ2-7, with a tentative D call TRBD1 (6 bases). The CDR3 contains 14 residues. The V end was cut by 5 bases, the J end by 0 bases, with 11 bases between. Germline V lookup: CDR1 MNHEY, CDR2 SVGAGI. As DNA, the CDR3 is TGTGCCAGCAGTCATCGACAGGTCTCCTACGAGCAGTACTTC. Translated: CASSHRQVSYEQYF.

V is TRBV5-5 and J is TRBJ2-7; no firm D call. Germline-derived CDR1 and CDR2 are SGHKS and YYEKEE (reference sequence). The CDR3 has 12 residues. Trimming cost V 0 bases and J 6 bases, with 7 bases left between them. Here the CDR3 reads CASSLGGAEQYF. In nucleotides, the CDR3 is TGTGCCAGCAGCTTGGGAGGAGCCGAGCAGTACTTC. Supplemented by reference TRBV5-5 and TRBJ2-7, the full variable domain reads DAGVTQSPTHLIKTRGQQVTLRCSPISGHKSVSWYQQVLGQGPQFIFQYYEKEERGRGNFPDRFSARQFPNYSSELNVNALLLGDSALYLCASSLGGAEQYFGPGTRLTVT.

This chain connects TRBV11-1 to TRBJ2-3, with D possibly being TRBD2 (6 bases). Germline V lookup: CDR1 SGHAT, CDR2 FQDESV (reference sequence). V was pared by 3 bases and J by 4 bases, with 11 bases between. The CDR3 loop spans 14 amino acids. CDR3 in amino acids: CASSLEGTADTQYF. CDR3 in DNA: TGTGCCAGCAGCTTGGAGGGTACGGCAGATACGCAGTATTTT.

V usage is TRBV18 and J usage is TRBJ2-1; 15 bases are shared with TRBD2. The CDR3 length is 17 residues. Germline CDR1 is KGHSH and CDR2 is LQKENI. V shed 3 bases and J 8 bases; nucleotides not matched to a gene: 8. The CDR3 here is CASSPRTGLAGGDEQFF. The CDR3 nucleotides are TGTGCCAGCTCACCGAGAACGGGACTAGCGGGAGGCGATGAGCAGTTCTTC.

This clone was detected a few times. This chain uses TRBV7-9 with TRBJ1-1; D is unresolved. V lost 6 bases and J 0 bases, leaving 17 bases between the germline ends. The CDR3 has 16 residues. The germline CDR1 and CDR2 sequences are SEHNR and FQNEAQ (reference sequence). The CDR3 protein is CASRPPGLLMNTEAFF. CDR3 bases: TGTGCCAGCAGACCACCAGGCCTACTCATGAACACTGAAGCTTTCTTT. The full variable domain, with the rest looked up from reference TRBV7-9 and TRBJ1-1, is DTGVSQNPRHKITKRGQNVTFRCDPISEHNRLYWYRQTLGQGPEFLTYFQNEAQLEKSRLLSDRFSAERPKGSFSTLEIQRTEQGDSAMYLCASRPPGLLMNTEAFFGQGTRLTVV.

The genes are TRBV11-2 and TRBJ1-6; D uncertain. This CDR3 region has 15 residues. Per the germline V gene, CDR1 is SGHAT and CDR2 is FQNNGV. V lost 0 bases and J lost 10, with 13 bases in between. The CDR3 region has the DNA TGTGCCAGCAGCTTAGAATCCGGGATGTGGTCACCCCTCCACTTT. Translation gives CASSLESGMWSPLHF.

V usage is TRBV6-2 or TRBV6-3 and J usage is TRBJ1-1; D may be TRBD1 (5 bases). This CDR3 spans 16 amino acids. Trimming removed 2 bases from V and 0 bases from J, with 13 bases in between. Germline lookup yields CDR1 MNHEY and CDR2 SVGEGT. CDR3 region: CASSYGSKGMNTEAFF. The CDR3 nucleotides read TGTGCCAGCAGTTACGGTTCTAAGGGGATGAACACTGAAGCTTTCTTT.

V gene TRBV13 combines with J gene TRBJ2-5; no reliable D call. V lost 2 bases and J lost 4, with 2 bases in between. Germline V gene sequence: CDR1 PRHDT, CDR2 FYEKMQ (reference sequence). The CDR3 consists of 11 residues. CDR3 DNA: TGTGCCAGCAGCTTACGAGAGACCCAGTACTTC. This sequence encodes CASSLRETQYF.

The sample holds a few counts of this clone. This rearrangement joins TRBV6-6 to TRBJ2-3, with 7 bases matching TRBD2. The germline CDR1 and CDR2 sequences are MNHNY and SVGAGI (reference sequence). The CDR3 covers 16 residues. After removal of 6 bases from V and 2 bases from J, the junction contained 11 bases not matched to a gene. The CDR3 DNA reads TGTGCCAGCAGCAAACTAGCGATCAGCCACACAGATACGCAGTATTTT. It encodes CASSKLAISHTDTQYF.

The chain carries TRBV11-3 and TRBJ2-5; TRBD1 aligns across 9 bases. V dropped 8 bases and J dropped 3; count of bases not matched to a gene: 7. The CDR3 has 14 residues. The germline V gene encodes CDR1 SGHNT and CDR2 YENEEA. CDR3 in amino acids: CASGTGTGKETQYF. CDR3 coding DNA: TGTGCCAGCGGAACCGGGACAGGGAAAGAGACCCAGTACTTC.

This chain uses TRBV7-8 with TRBJ1-1; TRBD1 agrees at 8 bases. Germline CDR1 reads SGHVS; CDR2 reads FQNEAQ. The CDR3 extends over 16 amino acids. J lost 6 bases, V lost 3 bases, and 12 bases had no gene match. The CDR3 DNA reads as TGTGCCAGCAGCTTCCCAGTCGGGACAGGATCTCCTGAAGCTTTCTTT. It yields the protein CASSFPVGTGSPEAFF.

The chain uses TRBV10-1 and TRBJ1-6; D may be TRBD1 (6 bases). Trimming took off 2 bases at V and 8 bases at J, with 28 bases between the two ends. This CDR3 region has 20 residues. Germline assignment: CDR1 WNHNN and CDR2 SYGVQD (reference sequence). CDR3 coding DNA: TGCGCCAGCAGTGAGAGAGGGGGTCGGGGAGGGCAGCATGTTGATTCACCCCTCCACTTT. Residues: CASSERGGRGGQHVDSPLHF.

The J gene is TRBJ2-1, the V gene TRBV7-8; TRBD2 matches at 8 bases. Looked up from germline, CDR1 is SGHVS and CDR2 is FQNEAQ. The CDR3 runs to 17 residues. After removal of 2 bases from V and 3 bases from J, the junction contained 9 bases not matched to a gene. CDR3: CASSLRVVLADYNEQFF. CDR3 DNA: TGTGCCAGCAGCTTAAGGGTTGTACTAGCGGACTACAATGAGCAGTTCTTC. Filled out from reference TRBV7-8 and TRBJ2-1, the complete variable domain reads GAGVSQSPRYKVAKRGQDVALRCDPISGHVSLFWYQQALGQGPEFLTYFQNEAQLDKSGLPSDRFFAERPEGSVSTLKIQRTQQEDSAVYLCASSLRVVLADYNEQFFGPGTRLTVL.

The chain carries TRBV28 and TRBJ2-7; D not resolved. Trimming removed 4 bases at V and 6 bases at J, with 16 bases between. The CDR3 totals 14 residues. Per the germline V gene, CDR1 is MDHEN and CDR2 is SYDVKM. This CDR3 is CASSSGAEPFEQYF. CDR3 nucleotides: TGTGCCAGCAGTTCTGGTGCGGAACCTTTCGAGCAGTACTTC.

This clone occurred once. The gene calls are TRBV27 and TRBJ2-2; D may be TRBD2 (6 bases). Looked up from germline, CDR1 is MNHEY and CDR2 is SMNVEV (reference sequence). This CDR3 region has 19 residues. Trimming took off 3 bases at V and 0 bases at J, with 20 bases between the two ends. CDR3 in amino acids: CASSLAPNGLAPNTGELFF. DNA of the CDR3: TGTGCCAGCAGTTTGGCCCCAAATGGGCTAGCGCCGAACACCGGGGAGCTGTTTTTT.

The J gene is TRBJ1-5, the V gene TRBV27; tentative D call: TRBD1 (5 bases). V was cut by 5 bases and J by 3 bases, with 8 bases left in between. Germline V lookup: CDR1 MNHEY, CDR2 SMNVEV (reference sequence). CDR3 size: 13 residues. The CDR3 DNA follows: TGTGCCAGCAGTCGACAGCCCAATCAGCCCCAGCATTTT. Translated, it gives CASSRQPNQPQHF.

This chain joins TRBV3-1 (or the pseudogene TRBV3-2) and TRBJ2-5; 11 bases agree with TRBD2. The CDR3 totals 15 residues. The J segment lost 2 bases and the V segment lost 1 base, leaving 0 bases of the junction unmatched. Germline V gene lookup returns CDR1 LGHDT and CDR2 YNNKEL (reference sequence). The CDR3 here is CASSQGTSGQETQYF. DNA for the CDR3: TGTGCCAGCAGCCAAGGGACTAGCGGGCAAGAGACCCAGTACTTC.

The chain recombines TRBV11-2 with TRBJ2-1; 8 positions match TRBD2. Germline trimming cut 5 bases from V and 1 base from J; bases unmatched to any gene: 7. The CDR3 has 16 residues. Germline CDR1 and CDR2: SGHAT and FQNNGV. The CDR3 region is CASSTAGGPSYNEQFF. DNA for the CDR3: TGTGCCAGCAGCACCGCGGGGGGACCTTCCTACAATGAGCAGTTCTTC.

The chain has TRBV19 and TRBJ2-1; TRBD2 might be the D (6 bases). Germline values: CDR1 LNHDA, CDR2 SQIVND (reference sequence). There are 16 residues in the CDR3. V shed 2 bases and J shed 3 bases, with 14 bases lying between them. The CDR3 DNA reads TGTGCCAGTAGTATAACGAATAGCGGAGGCTACAATGAGCAGTTCTTC. This translates into CASSITNSGGYNEQFF.

The chain uses TRBV14 and TRBJ1-3; 7 bases map to TRBD1. Germline V gene data show CDR1 as SGHDN and CDR2 as FVKESK. The CDR3 length is 15 residues. V dropped 3 bases and J dropped 7; count of bases not matched to a gene: 9. Here the CDR3 DNA reads TGTGCCAGCAGCCAGCCCTCGGGACAGAGGAACACCATATATTTT. It encodes CASSQPSGQRNTIYF.

The chain combines TRBV5-1 with TRBJ2-5, with 11 bases aligning to TRBD1. The CDR3 has 15 residues. Germline V CDR1 and CDR2: SGHRS, YFSETQ. The V gene end was trimmed by 3 bases and the J gene end by 4 bases; junction bases not matched to a gene: 5. The CDR3 nucleotides are TGCGCCAGCAGCTGGACAGGGGGCATAGCAGAGACCCAGTACTTC. Its translation: CASSWTGGIAETQYF.

The chain couples TRBV10-3 to TRBJ1-2; 12 bases align to TRBD1. J lost 6 bases, V lost 5 bases, and 13 bases had no gene match. The CDR3 is made up of 17 amino acids. CDR1 is ENHRY and CDR2 is SYGVKD in the germline V gene. The CDR3 DNA reads as TGTGCCATCAGTCTCCGGGACAGGGGGCTCAATCTCCATGGCTACACCTTC. Its translation is CAISLRDRGLNLHGYTF.

The chain couples TRBV2 to TRBJ2-2; 9 bases match TRBD2. Losses at the gene ends were 0 bases for V and 5 bases for J; bases not matched to a gene: 10. Germline values: CDR1 SNHLY, CDR2 FYNNEI. The length of the CDR3 is 18 residues. The CDR3 here is CASSEALRWTSDTGELFF. CDR3 nucleotide sequence: TGTGCCAGCAGTGAAGCGCTTCGGTGGACTAGCGATACCGGGGAGCTGTTTTTT. The whole variable domain, filled in from reference TRBV2 and TRBJ2-2, reads EPEVTQTPSHQVTQMGQEVILRCVPISNHLYFYWYRQILGQKVEFLVSFYNNEISEKSEIFDDQFSVERPDGSNFTLKIRSTKLEDSAMYFCASSEALRWTSDTGELFFGEGSRLTVL.